This note documents a single T cell receptor beta chain sequence. It has no known antigen specificity. No qualities accompany the bases; no much larger clone lies one base away. Libraries were constructed by multiplex PCR. Reads for this sample came from an Illumina HiSeq 4000. iRepertoire HTBI primers and Arm-PCR amplification of CDR3 regions were used to construct TCR beta libraries. Before sequencing, the PCR products went through gel purification. As for the authors' bioinformatics: A total of roughly 58 TRBV and 14 TRBJ segments were identified across samples and were used for gene usage analysis of CDR3 amino acid clonotypes. COPE and FqMerger were used to merge the filtered high-quality paired reads into contigs. BLAST was used to align contigs to IMGT TRBV, TRBD and TRBJ reference genes, and CDR3 was defined according to IMGT. Highly expanded clones were defined as clonotypes with a frequency above 0.1%. Shannon entropy was used to measure repertoire diversity, and the Gini coefficient was used to measure V-J evenness. Clonotypes shared by more than one individual were considered public. TCRdb's own reprocessing of the public reads used fastp at Q25 and MiXCR and kept productive beta chains. Every CDR3 protein is listed once, alongside the most common genes and DNA of its rows. The V and J calls come from TCRdb's annotation, not from the publication. The sample profile shows over 500,000 distinct CDR3 sequences; about 15% of them were found once. Of the sample, around 11% falls within the top ten clones.

The time point tag for this specimen amounts to: newly diagnosed GD, antithyroid drugs for less than 3 months. RNA was extracted from PBMCs in TRIzol for both TCR sequencing and RNA sequencing. Graves' disease was diagnosed according to American Thyroid Association guidelines. Patients for the study were recruited at an endocrinology department in Xi'an, China. From each patient, 8 to 10 milliliters of peripheral blood was collected into an EDTA anticoagulant tube. Ficoll Paque Plus density gradient separation was used to isolate PBMCs, and no further T cell sorting was performed. RNA quality was checked with an Agilent 2100 Bioanalyzer and agarose gel, and concentration with a NanoDrop 2000. This sample is drawn from a study of regulatory T cells in long-lasting Graves disease (dated by TCRdb to about 2021). Study-level background: Newly diagnosed Graves' disease patients had taken antithyroid drugs for less than 3 months. The study was registered as a clinical trial and conducted in China. A total of 33 samples underwent TCR sequencing: around 13 from persistent and roughly 20 from newly diagnosed Graves' disease patients. This study used TCR sequencing and RNA sequencing of peripheral blood to compare persistent Graves' disease patients against newly diagnosed Graves' disease patients.

The paper as a whole reports these results and caveats: Persistent disease showed preferential use of TRBV28, TRBJ1-2 and TRBJ2-5, whereas newly diagnosed disease favored TRBV20-1 and TRBJ2-1. As a limitation, the authors acknowledged that the small sample size may reduce accuracy. Sequencing and analysis were restricted to the TCR beta chain. Persistent Graves' disease patients showed lower TCR Shannon entropy and fewer highly expanded clones than newly diagnosed patients, suggesting clonal expansion. Patients with persistent disease shared more public clonotypes (about 3,000) than newly diagnosed patients did (around 980). The study examined only peripheral blood because the primary lesion, thyroid tissue, could not be accessed.

The CDR3 measures 10 amino acids from cysteine to phenylalanine. Only the CDR3 DNA stays, 30 bases, in frame from base 1. At the junction V is shortened by 9 bases and J by 6 bases, with 8 bases in between. From the germline V gene (reference sequence), CDR1 is MNHEY and CDR2 is SMNVEV. These same records also appear under a second study, on T cells in Graves' hyperthyroidism and ophthalmopathy. As the second publication notes: Graves' hyperthyroidism was defined as stable when no progression to ophthalmopathy occurred over 18 months of follow-up. The hyperthyroidism patients were between 18 and 65 years old and newly diagnosed, with a disease duration of less than 2 months. Patients with uncontrolled infections, other autoimmune diseases, pregnancy or lactation were excluded. Clinical symptoms, serum thyroxine and TRAb, thyroid ultrasound, and orbital computed tomography formed the basis for the diagnoses. A first-round RT-PCR of the TCR CDR3 used the HTBI primer set with the Qiagen OneStep RT-PCR kit. Blood samples also contained most of the expanded thyroid clonotypes (frequency above 0.001), which suggests that blood repertoires may reflect thyroid immune responses. A 13 V-J signature model separated ophthalmopathy from stable hyperthyroidism, with 87.88% sensitivity and about 81% specificity in cross-validation and 80%/75% in testing. In validation, progression to ophthalmopathy was predicted by the model with nearly 71% sensitivity and approximately 78% specificity, a median of 6.5 months before onset. To identify TCR V-J signatures that set the groups apart, the researchers used a discovery cohort of 90 to 100 patients, made up of some 41 with Graves' ophthalmopathy and 55 to 65 with stable Graves' hyperthyroidism. Prospective prediction of ophthalmopathy was tested in an independent validation cohort consisting of 18 to 20 hyperthyroidism patients and over 15 patients who later progressed to ophthalmopathy. The 100 or so discovery patients were divided at random into training and test sets in a 7:3 ratio. Thyroid tissue and blood T-cell repertoires from more than five Graves' hyperthyroidism patients were also compared in the study. After sampling, hyperthyroidism patients received methimazole starting at 30 mg daily, and ophthalmopathy patients received high-dose intravenous methylprednisolone. Libraries were constructed in a second round of multiplex PCR, after which size selection and purification were carried out. Paired-end sequencing of the libraries was performed with 100 bp reads on an Illumina HiSeq2000. SOAPnuke was used to process the raw data, removing reads that contained adapters or uncalled bases, had a mean Phred below 15, or lacked an exact match to the constant primer or identifier. COPE v1.2.5 was used to merge high-quality paired reads, and clonotypes were defined as unique nucleotide sequences. MiTCR v1.1 was used to align the clonotypes against IMGT TRBV, TRBD and TRBJ reference segments. Only V-J combinations with frequency above 0.0001, covering roughly 99% of repertoires, were analysed. The TCS score was defined as the ratio of F50 (clonal expansion) to E x V (chaos), calculated using BLOSUM62-based TCRdist between CDR3 peptides within each V-J. Welch's t-statistics and random forest reduced 514 V-J features to under 15, which were used in a naive Bayes classifier (R e1071). Sample size was not statistically predetermined, and blinding of investigators to group allocation was not performed. The paper describes TCR Vbeta CDR3 sequencing of around 130 peripheral blood samples, made up of about 40 ophthalmopathy patients, 70 to 75 hyperthyroidism patients and roughly 17 progressor patients.

Recombination joined TRBV27 with TRBJ1-2, with a weak D call of TRBD1 (5 bases match). This specimen consisted of peripheral blood mononuclear cells (PBMCs), obtained at new diagnosis, from a patient treated with antithyroid drugs. The TCR originated in a man aged 18 to 29 with Graves disease. Donor details come from another sample of the same person, matched by shared clones. The nucleotide sequence reads TGTGCCAGGGGGGGGAATGGCTACACCTTC. This sequence encodes CARGGNGYTF.